These T cell receptor beta chains were read from a single sample in a study of blood T cells in healthy people across ages. From the 5' RACE reads, TCRdb called clonotypes with MiXCR, one entry per CDR3 protein. The data hold roughly 800,000 distinct CDR3 sequences, with 58% observed a single time. Sequencing input: blood. The receptors derive from a man in his thirties or forties in good health. The conserved cysteine and the conserved F or W are not part of the CDR3 here.

v_gene: TRBV30; CDR3aa: AWSVLGFYGQY
v_gene: TRBV2; CDR3aa: ASSEEDKDTEAF
v_gene: TRBV12-5; CDR3aa: ASGTAGTGTSLEQF
v_gene: TRBV6-1; CDR3aa: ASTRLAGVYTGELF
v_gene: TRBV10-3; CDR3aa: AISVQGNTGELF
v_gene: TRBV6-1; CDR3aa: ASRKEVGGQQPQH
v_gene: TRBV12-3/TRBV12-4; CDR3aa: ASTRSGPYNEQF
v_gene: TRBV20-1; CDR3aa: SVGQGVVYGYT
v_gene: TRBV7-2; CDR3aa: ASSLRLGRDYEQY
v_gene: TRBV6-1; CDR3aa: ASRGTSGNTQY
v_gene: TRBV6-1; CDR3aa: ASSVVEETQY
v_gene: TRBV27; CDR3aa: ASSYRGSHGYT
v_gene: TRBV12-3/TRBV12-4; CDR3aa: ASTGDLSYTDTQY
v_gene: TRBV6-6; CDR3aa: ASTQGAGYT
v_gene: TRBV7-2; CDR3aa: ASSADTGTEAF
v_gene: TRBV7-8; CDR3aa: ASSFYTSTYEQY
v_gene: TRBV18; CDR3aa: ASSPSLGGGEQY
v_gene: TRBV7-2; CDR3aa: ASSLRGETQY
v_gene: TRBV7-2; CDR3aa: ASSLAGGSVETQY
v_gene: TRBV4-2; CDR3aa: ASSQTNLGYEQY
v_gene: TRBV29-1; CDR3aa: SGRTREVGVAF
v_gene: TRBV7-2; CDR3aa: ASSVMSGSQF
v_gene: TRBV7-2; CDR3aa: ASSFPGAETQY
v_gene: TRBV20-1; CDR3aa: SARGPTKNIQY
v_gene: TRBV20-1; CDR3aa: SARFRSSYNSPLH
v_gene: TRBV29-1; CDR3aa: SVVVGSEQF